One T cell receptor beta chain is described in this entry. TCRdb keeps only in-frame clones here, not all; method: immunoSEQ multiplex PCR. Of 65,000 to 75,000 clones listed, about four fifths are singletons. V was shortened by 4 bases and J by 7 bases, with 12 bases between the two germline ends. There are 14 residues in the CDR3. Germline V gives CDR1 SGHTS, CDR2 YDEGEE. The sample originates from a study of blood T cell repertoires in COVID-19. About the research overall: Specimens from acute and convalescent COVID-19 originated in the United States, Italy and Spain.

The sequencing sample was made of peripheral blood. This chain connects TRBV5-8 to TRBJ1-6, with D tentatively TRBD1 (5 bases). The sequence derives from a woman of 80 years or more with acute or convalescent COVID-19. The CDR3 loop is CASSPATENSPLHF. The CDR3 DNA is TGTGCCAGCAGCCCCGCGACAGAAAATTCACCCCTCCACTTT.